The T cell receptor beta chain under discussion was sequenced for a study of early T cells in non-severe SARS-CoV-2 infection. Overall study: Bulk RNA isolated from unsorted whole blood underwent sequencing; chains were not paired.

The CDR3 loop spans 15 amino acids. CDR1 and CDR2 (germline): SNHLY, FYNNEI. The V and J ends lost 7 bases and 0 bases, in that order; junction bases with no gene match: 7. This clonotype was recorded at least ten times. TCRdb passed the 5' RACE reads through MiXCR, listing each CDR3 protein once. This table holds more than 50,000 distinct CDR3 sequences, 10% to 15% found once. Material for sequencing was whole blood. The V gene is TRBV2, the J gene TRBJ2-3; 7 bases are shared with TRBD2. The sequence came from an adult who was a healthcare worker with PCR-confirmed SARS-CoV-2 infection or an uninfected control (not recorded which). CDR3 in DNA: TGTGCCAGCAATCGCGGGGGAGCAAGCACAGATACGCAGTATTTT. Amino acids: CASNRGGASTDTQYF.